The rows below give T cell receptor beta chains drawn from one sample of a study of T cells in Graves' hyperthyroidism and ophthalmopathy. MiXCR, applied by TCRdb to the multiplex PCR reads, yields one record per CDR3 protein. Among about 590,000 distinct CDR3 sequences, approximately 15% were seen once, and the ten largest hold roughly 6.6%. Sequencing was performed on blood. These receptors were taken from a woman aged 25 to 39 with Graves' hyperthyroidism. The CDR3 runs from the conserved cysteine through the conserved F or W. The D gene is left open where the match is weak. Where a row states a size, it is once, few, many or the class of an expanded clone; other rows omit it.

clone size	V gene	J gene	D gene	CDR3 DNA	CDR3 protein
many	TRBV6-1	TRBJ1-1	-	TGTGCCAGCAGTGGAGTGGGAGCCGGGACTGAAGCTTTCTTT	CASSGVGAGTEAFF
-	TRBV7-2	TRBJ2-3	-	TGCGCCAGCAGCTTAACCTTCTCCGGCACAGATACGCAGTATTTT	CASSLTFSGTDTQYF
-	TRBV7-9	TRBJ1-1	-	TGTGCCAGCATGGATAGATTGAACACTGAAGCTTTCTTT	CASMDRLNTEAFF
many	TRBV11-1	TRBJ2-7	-	TGTGCCAGCAGCCCCGGACAATACCCCGAGCAGTACTTC	CASSPGQYPEQYF
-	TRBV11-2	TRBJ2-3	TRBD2	TGTGCCAGCAGCTTCACGGTATCAGCGGGAGTCACAGATACGCAGTATTTT	CASSFTVSAGVTDTQYF
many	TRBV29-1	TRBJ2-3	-	TGCAGCGTGGACACAGGGACGAAGCCAGATACGCAGTATTTT	CSVDTGTKPDTQYF
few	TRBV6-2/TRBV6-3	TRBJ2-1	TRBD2	TGTGCCAGCACGGGACTAGCCCGAAATGAGCAGTTCTTC	CASTGLARNEQFF
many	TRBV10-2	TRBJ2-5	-	TGCGCCAGCAGTGAGCCAGGGAAGATGGAGACCCAGTACTTC	CASSEPGKMETQYF
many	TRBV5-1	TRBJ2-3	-	TGCGCCAGCAGCTTGGCGCAGTCCACAGATACGCAGTATTTT	CASSLAQSTDTQYF
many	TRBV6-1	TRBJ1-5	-	TGTGCCAGCACCAGTTCCCAGCCCCAGCATTTT	CASTSSQPQHF
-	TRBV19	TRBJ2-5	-	TGTGCCAGTCGGCGTGGACCAGGGGAGACCCAGTACTTC	CASRRGPGETQYF
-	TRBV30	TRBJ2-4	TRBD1	TGTGCCTGGAGTGTAGCAGGGGGCATAAACATTCAGTACTTC	CAWSVAGGINIQYF
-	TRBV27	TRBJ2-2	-	TGTGCCAGCACTTTTTTTACAGGAGGTACCGGGGAGCTGTTTTTT	CASTFFTGGTGELFF
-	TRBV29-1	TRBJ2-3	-	TGCAGCGTTGATCGGGCAGATACGCAGTATTTT	CSVDRADTQYF
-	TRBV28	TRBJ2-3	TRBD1	TGTGCCAGCAGATCACAGGGGGCGGACGGAGCTACGCAGTATTTT	CASRSQGADGATQYF
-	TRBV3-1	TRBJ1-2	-	TGTGCCAGCAGCCAAAAATGGAGGTGGCGGGGCTATGGCTACACCTTC	CASSQKWRWRGYGYTF
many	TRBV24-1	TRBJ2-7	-	TGTGCCACCAGCGGACAGAACTACGAGCAGTACTTC	CATSGQNYEQYF
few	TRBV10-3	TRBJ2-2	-	TGTGCCATCAGTGAGGGCCGGAGGGCCCCGGGCGGGGAGCTGTTTTTT	CAISEGRRAPGGELFF
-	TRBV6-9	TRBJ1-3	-	TGTGCCAGCATTTCAGGCTTAAACACCATATATTTT	CASISGLNTIYF
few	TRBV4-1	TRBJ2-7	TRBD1	TGCGCCAGCAGCCAAGGACCAGGTGGACAGGGCCCCCCCTACGAGCAGTACTTC	CASSQGPGGQGPPYEQYF
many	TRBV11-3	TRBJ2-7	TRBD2	TGTGCCAGCAGCTTCGATGGAGTAGCGGGAGGGTACGAGCAGTACTTC	CASSFDGVAGGYEQYF
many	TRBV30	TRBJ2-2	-	TGTGCCTGGAGCCCTGTGAACACCGGGGAGCTGTTTTTT	CAWSPVNTGELFF
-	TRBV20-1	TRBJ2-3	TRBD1	TGCAGTGCTCCGGCCCCCCTGGACAGGGGAAGCACAGATACGCAGTATTTT	CSAPAPLDRGSTDTQYF
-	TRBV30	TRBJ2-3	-	TGTGCCTGGGGTGGGGACTTTGAGGTCACAGATACGCAGTATTTT	CAWGGDFEVTDTQYF
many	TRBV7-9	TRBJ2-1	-	TGTGCCAGCAGCTTCAGTGAGTCTTACAATGAGCAGTTCTTC	CASSFSESYNEQFF
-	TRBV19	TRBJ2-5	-	TGTGCCAGCCGTTCTACTCAGGGAGACCAAGAGACCCAGTACTTC	CASRSTQGDQETQYF
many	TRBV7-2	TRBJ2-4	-	TGTGCCAGCAGCGCTTCCTTGCCCGACATTCAGTACTTC	CASSASLPDIQYF
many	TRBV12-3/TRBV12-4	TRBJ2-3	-	TGTGCCAGCAGTTTTGGGGGGTGGGCAGATACGCAGTATTTT	CASSFGGWADTQYF
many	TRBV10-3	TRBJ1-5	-	TGTGCCATTCGACCAGATCATGGGAATCAGCCCCAGCATTTT	CAIRPDHGNQPQHF
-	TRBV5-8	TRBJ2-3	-	TGTGCCAGCACCCCCATAGCGGAGGGTCCTACGCAGTATTTT	CASTPIAEGPTQYF
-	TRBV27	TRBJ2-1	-	TGTGCCAGCATTAGAAACCGGGCCCCAGGGAGTGAGCAGTTCTTC	CASIRNRAPGSEQFF
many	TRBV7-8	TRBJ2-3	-	TGTGTCAGCAGCTTAGCAGGACAGCTTATCACAGATACGCAGTATTTT	CVSSLAGQLITDTQYF
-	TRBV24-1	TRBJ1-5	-	TGTGCCACCAGTGTTAGGGGTAGCAATCAGCCCCAGCATTTT	CATSVRGSNQPQHF
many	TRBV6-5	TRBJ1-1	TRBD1	TGTGCCAGCAGTTACCGCGGCAGGGGGCAGAACACTGAAGCTTTCTTT	CASSYRGRGQNTEAFF
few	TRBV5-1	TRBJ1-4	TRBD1	TGCGCCAGCAGCTCGATGACAGGGGAGGGAACTAATGAAAAACTGTTTTTT	CASSSMTGEGTNEKLFF
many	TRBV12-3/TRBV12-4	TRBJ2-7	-	TGTGCCAGCAGTTTGGTACAGGGGGAGGGTGAGCAGTACTTC	CASSLVQGEGEQYF
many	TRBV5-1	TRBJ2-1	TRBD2	TGCGCCAGCAGCTGGGGACCGACTAGCGGGAGCTACAATGAGCAGTTCTTC	CASSWGPTSGSYNEQFF
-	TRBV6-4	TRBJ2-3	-	TGTGCCAGCAGTAACACCCGCACAGATACGCAGTATTTT	CASSNTRTDTQYF
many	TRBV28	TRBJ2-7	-	TGTGCCAGCAGTAACCCAGGGACCTACGAGCAGTACTTC	CASSNPGTYEQYF
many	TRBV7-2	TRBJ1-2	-	TGTGCCAGCAGCTTAAAAGGGTCCGGGGGCTACACCTTC	CASSLKGSGGYTF
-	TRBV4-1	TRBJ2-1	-	TGCGCCAGCAGCCGGAGGGGGGGGAGGAATGAGCAGTTCTTC	CASSRRGGRNEQFF
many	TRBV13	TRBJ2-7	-	TGTGCCAGCAGCCCGCAGGGGACTGGCGACTACGAGCAGTACTTC	CASSPQGTGDYEQYF
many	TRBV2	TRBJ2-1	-	TGTGCCAGCACTCCCAGCTCCTACAATGAGCAGTTCTTC	CASTPSSYNEQFF
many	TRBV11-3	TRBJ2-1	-	TGTGCCAGCAGCTTAACGTCCAACAATGAGCAGTTCTTC	CASSLTSNNEQFF
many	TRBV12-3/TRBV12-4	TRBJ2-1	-	TGTGCCAGCAGTTTGGGAGAACGGTACAATGAGCAGTTCTTC	CASSLGERYNEQFF
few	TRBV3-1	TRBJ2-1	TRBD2	TGTGCCAGCAGCCTTCTTCGTAGCGGGAGAGCCCTCTTC	CASSLLRSGRALF
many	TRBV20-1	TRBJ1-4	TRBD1	TGCAGTGCCGGGACAGGGAGCGAAAAACTGTTTTTT	CSAGTGSEKLFF
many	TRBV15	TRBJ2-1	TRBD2	TGTGCCACGACTAGCGGGAGTTACAATGAGCAGTTCTTC	CATTSGSYNEQFF
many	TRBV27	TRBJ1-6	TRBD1	TGTGCCAGCAGTCAAGGGGGGACAGGGGTTTCACCCCTCCACTTT	CASSQGGTGVSPLHF